This entry features one TCR beta chain sequence. Its antigen remains unknown. Time point here: 20-29 weeks after completion of therapy. Between the trimmed V and J ends, which lost 5 bases and 2 bases, there was a span of 12 bases. The CDR3 has 14 amino acids. Germline V gene lookup returns CDR1 SEHNR and CDR2 FQNEAQ (reference sequence). The sample belongs to a study of T cell therapy after organ transplantation. Study-level points and caveats: Pretherapy CD8 clonality inversely correlated with its fold change after therapy. Reconstitution after therapy seemingly combined transferred and product-undetected endogenous clonotypes. In nonresponders, reduced coverage from low CD8+ yield may limit detected expansions.

Measured with immunoSEQ multiplex PCR; TCRdb has only the in-frame clones, and not every one. Among some 17,000 clones, 65% to 90% were seen once, and the ten largest hold roughly 30%. This TCR derives from a human patient who had received a solid organ transplant and had CMV disease. Some T cells may be graft donor cells. Source: CD8+ T cells from blood, taken after autologous CMV-specific T cell therapy. This sequence joins TRBV7-9 and TRBJ2-5, with D uncertain. This chain's CDR3 is CASSPFRSQETQYF. The CDR3 nucleotides read TGTGCCAGCAGCCCATTTAGGTCGCAAGAGACCCAGTACTTC.